These 23 T cell receptor beta chains originate from one sample sequenced in a study of T cell changes during pregnancy in multiple sclerosis. Using immunoSEQ multiplex PCR, the repertoire was profiled, and TCRdb retains in-frame clones only, with some absent. The data hold about 41,000 clones, with roughly 87% observed a single time. The material was CD4+ T cells from peripheral blood mononuclear cells, obtained in the first trimester of pregnancy. These receptors were taken from a female donor with multiple sclerosis, enrolled in a pregnancy study.

This sequence joins TRBV29-1 and TRBJ2-7, with 8 bases lining up with TRBD1. Germline V gene lookup returns CDR1 SQVTM and CDR2 ANQGSEA. V lost 7 bases to trimming and J lost 3 bases; unmatched junction nucleotides: 8. The CDR3 loop spans 13 amino acids. This chain's CDR3 is CSARTGYLYEQYF. In DNA, the CDR3 is TGCAGCGCTAGGACAGGGTACCTCTACGAGCAGTACTTC.

The V and J genes are TRBV10-1 and TRBJ1-4, with D possibly being TRBD1 (5 bases). The V gene's germline CDR1 is WNHNN and CDR2 SYGVQD (reference sequence). Deletions cut 6 bases from V and 5 bases from J, with 10 bases between. The CDR3 totals 13 residues. DNA of the CDR3: TGCGCCAGCAGGACAGAACAAAATGAAAAACTGTTTTTT. Amino acids: CASRTEQNEKLFF.

J is TRBJ2-1 and V is TRBV5-1; 15 nucleotides match TRBD2. Trimming removed 3 bases from V and 7 bases from J; junction bases left unmatched: 2. The CDR3 consists of 15 residues. The V gene's germline CDR1 is SGHRS and CDR2 YFSETQ. The CDR3 loop reads CASSSGLAGGNEQFF. In DNA form, the CDR3 reads TGCGCCAGCAGCTCGGGACTAGCGGGAGGAAATGAGCAGTTCTTC.

The chain employs TRBV23-1 and TRBJ2-5, with 14 nucleotides matching TRBD2. TRBV23-1 is annotated as an ORF whose role is uncertain. This CDR3 is built from 18 residues. V lost 10 bases to trimming and J lost 9 bases; unmatched junction nucleotides: 22. The DNA of the CDR3 is TGCGCCACCGGGGGACTAGCGGGAGTTTTTGGTCCCTTTGTGCCCCAGTACTTC. It specifies CATGGLAGVFGPFVPQYF.

The chain has TRBV11-2 and TRBJ2-5; the D gene is possibly TRBD2 (6 bases). The CDR3 is 15 residues long. V dropped 0 bases and J dropped 5 bases, with 13 bases sitting between them. Germline V gene lookup returns CDR1 SGHAT and CDR2 FQNNGV. The CDR3 DNA is TGTGCCAGCAGCTTAGATGGCGCCCGGGGGGAGACCCAGTACTTC. Translation: CASSLDGARGETQYF.

V usage is TRBV5-1 and J usage is TRBJ2-7, with 9 bases that match TRBD1. The CDR3 totals 15 residues. Germline-derived CDR1 and CDR2 are SGHRS and YFSETQ. Trimming removed 1 base from V and 5 bases from J; junction bases left unmatched: 7. Written as DNA, the CDR3 is TGCGCCAGCAGCTTGCGGCCGGGACAGGGCCACGAGCAGTACTTC. The encoded protein is CASSLRPGQGHEQYF. Using reference TRBV5-1 and TRBJ2-7 for the parts outside the CDR3, the full variable domain is KAGVTQTPRYLIKTRGQQVTLSCSPISGHRSVSWYQQTPGQGLQFLFEYFSETQRNKGNFPGRFSGRQFSNSRSEMNVSTLELGDSALYLCASSLRPGQGHEQYFGPGTRLTVT.

The V call is TRBV19, the J call TRBJ1-1; TRBD1 might be the D (5 bases). The CDR3 spans 14 residues. The germline CDR1 and CDR2 sequences are LNHDA and SQIVND (reference sequence). Trimming removed 6 bases at V and 1 base at J, with 12 bases between. DNA for the CDR3: TGTGCCAGTAGCACTGGTACAGGGAACACTGAAGCTTTCTTT. Translated, it gives CASSTGTGNTEAFF.

The CDR3 nucleotides read TGTGCCAGCAGCATCCATGTTGCGGGCACCTACAATGAGCAGTTCTTC. Translated, it gives CASSIHVAGTYNEQFF. The V gene is TRBV6-6, the J gene TRBJ2-1; D may be TRBD2 (5 bases). V dropped 6 bases and J dropped 2 bases, with 17 bases sitting between them. The CDR3 consists of 16 residues. Germline V gene sequence: CDR1 MNHNY, CDR2 SVGAGI (reference sequence).

The chain is built from TRBV5-8 and TRBJ1-1, with 7 bases identical to TRBD1. V lost 3 bases and J lost 11; bases outside the gene matches: 13. This CDR3 region has 14 residues. The germline V gene has CDR1 SGHTS and CDR2 YDEGEE. The CDR3 loop reads CASSSVRDSLWAFF. The DNA of the CDR3 is TGTGCCAGCAGCTCCGTACGGGACAGCCTTTGGGCTTTCTTT.

The rearrangement links TRBV18 to TRBJ1-4; D unclear. This CDR3 has 15 residues. V was pared by 1 base and J by 7 bases, with 13 bases between. Germline assignment: CDR1 KGHSH and CDR2 LQKENI. The CDR3 coding sequence is TGTGCCAGCTCACCACGACTGAATGAGGGTGAAAAACTGTTTTTT. Translation: CASSPRLNEGEKLFF.

This clone has a single count. This sequence joins TRBV28 and TRBJ2-3, with 15 bases fitting TRBD2. V lost 6 bases and J lost 7; bases outside the gene matches: 2. CDR1 is MDHEN, CDR2 SYDVKM, per germline. The CDR3 sequence is 14 residues long. CDR3 sequence reads: CASRGLAGGNTQYF. The CDR3, as DNA: TGTGCCAGCAGGGGACTAGCGGGGGGTAATACGCAGTATTTT.

The rearrangement joins TRBV11-3 to TRBJ2-5; 9 bases fit TRBD2. Germline V gene lookup returns CDR1 SGHNT and CDR2 YENEEA. Trimming removed 3 bases from V and 2 bases from J; junction bases left unmatched: 4. This CDR3 is 15 amino acids long. This CDR3 is CASSFSLAGQETQYF. The CDR3, as DNA: TGTGCCAGCAGCTTTAGTCTAGCGGGGCAAGAGACCCAGTACTTC.

The rearrangement links TRBV20-1 to TRBJ2-3; the D gene is possibly TRBD2 (5 bases). V was cut by 8 bases and J by 6 bases, with 12 bases left in between. The CDR3 contains 11 residues. The germline gives CDR1 DFQATT, CDR2 SNEGSKA (reference sequence). CDR3 in DNA: TGCAGTCCCGGGGTTGGGGATACGCAGTATTTT. Its protein product is CSPGVGDTQYF.

The chain links TRBV4-3 to TRBJ2-3; D perhaps matches TRBD1 (5 bases). Germline V gene data show CDR1 as LGHNA and CDR2 as YSLEER. This CDR3 contains 16 residues. Trimming removed 0 bases from V and 2 bases from J, with 12 bases in between. Written as DNA, the CDR3 is TGCGCCAGCAGCCAAGATTACACAGGCCCCACAGATACGCAGTATTTT. Protein sequence: CASSQDYTGPTDTQYF.

This chain connects TRBV7-9 to TRBJ2-2, with D possibly TRBD2 on 7 matching bases. The CDR3 has 15 residues. Germline CDR1 is SEHNR and CDR2 is FQNEAQ (reference sequence). The V end lost 4 bases, the J end lost 5 bases, and 14 bases lay between the germline ends. The CDR3 is CASSSWGRETGELFF. CDR3 in DNA: TGTGCCAGCAGCTCCTGGGGGCGGGAGACCGGGGAGCTGTTTTTT. The variable domain in full, with the rest retrieved from reference TRBV7-9 and TRBJ2-2, is DTGVSQNPRHKITKRGQNVTFRCDPISEHNRLYWYRQTLGQGPEFLTYFQNEAQLEKSRLLSDRFSAERPKGSFSTLEIQRTEQGDSAMYLCASSSWGRETGELFFGEGSRLTVL.

This clone was recorded once. This CDR3 reads CASSLAGAAGDTIYF. The CDR3 bases are TGTGCCAGCAGCTTAGCGGGGGCTGCTGGTGACACCATATATTTT. The chain employs TRBV7-2 and TRBJ1-3, with a tentative D call TRBD1 (6 bases). Germline loops: CDR1 SGHTA, CDR2 FQGNSA. This CDR3 comprises 15 residues. V lost 0 bases and J 8 bases, leaving 14 bases between the germline ends.

The gene calls are TRBV9 and TRBJ2-7; 10 bases fit TRBD2. The CDR3 spans 16 residues. The V gene end was trimmed by 4 bases and the J gene end by 3 bases; junction bases not matched to a gene: 10. CDR1 is SGDLS and CDR2 is YYNGEE in the germline V gene. The CDR3 protein is CASSLEAGGPNYEQYF. Written as DNA, the CDR3 is TGTGCCAGCAGCCTGGAAGCGGGAGGGCCTAACTACGAGCAGTACTTC. The whole variable domain, remainder taken from reference TRBV9 and TRBJ2-7, is DSGVTQTPKHLITATGQRVTLRCSPRSGDLSVYWYQQSLDQGLQFLIQYYNGEERAKGNILERFSAQQFPDLHSELNLSSLELGDSALYFCASSLEAGGPNYEQYFGPGTRLTVT.

V gene TRBV19 combines with J gene TRBJ2-2; the D gene is possibly TRBD2 (6 bases). Looked up from germline, CDR1 is LNHDA and CDR2 is SQIVND (reference sequence). V lost 3 bases and J lost 1, with 12 bases in between. This CDR3 comprises 16 residues. CDR3 loop: CASSIWGGVNTGELFF. CDR3 nucleotides: TGTGCCAGTAGTATCTGGGGCGGGGTGAACACCGGGGAGCTGTTTTTT.

This clone was detected only once. This sequence joins TRBV7-6 and TRBJ2-1; TRBD2 matches at 10 bases. There are 16 residues in the CDR3. J was trimmed by 3 bases and V by 5 bases; bases with no gene match: 7. Per germline, CDR1 SGHVS and CDR2 FNYEAQ. CDR3 region: CASSPTWTSGYNEQFF. CDR3 DNA: TGTGCCAGCAGCCCCACATGGACTAGCGGCTACAATGAGCAGTTCTTC. The whole variable domain, remainder taken from reference TRBV7-6 and TRBJ2-1, is GAGVSQSPRYKVTKRGQDVALRCDPISGHVSLYWYRQALGQGPEFLTYFNYEAQQDKSGLPNDRFSAERPEGSISTLTIQRTEQRDSAMYRCASSPTWTSGYNEQFFGPGTRLTVL.

This sequence joins TRBV7-6 and TRBJ2-1; possible D gene TRBD1, 5 bases. Germline-derived CDR1 and CDR2 are SGHVS and FNYEAQ. Between the trimmed V and J ends, which lost 1 base and 0 bases, there was a span of 10 bases. The CDR3 is made up of 16 amino acids. The CDR3 nucleotides read TGTGCCAGCAGCTTAGGACAGTTGGTCTCCTACAATGAGCAGTTCTTC. Protein sequence: CASSLGQLVSYNEQFF. The entire variable domain, with the rest obtained from reference TRBV7-6 and TRBJ2-1, is as follows: GAGVSQSPRYKVTKRGQDVALRCDPISGHVSLYWYRQALGQGPEFLTYFNYEAQQDKSGLPNDRFSAERPEGSISTLTIQRTEQRDSAMYRCASSLGQLVSYNEQFFGPGTRLTVL.

The gene calls are TRBV2 and TRBJ2-7, with D possibly TRBD1 on 6 matching bases. Trimming shortened V by 5 bases and J by 1 base, and 12 bases separated the two germline ends. There are 14 residues in the CDR3. Germline CDR1 and CDR2: SNHLY and FYNNEI. CDR3 in amino acids: CASSLERGSYEQYF. CDR3 DNA sequence: TGTGCCAGCAGTCTCGAGAGGGGGTCCTACGAGCAGTACTTC.

The chain is built from TRBV2 and TRBJ1-1, with 8 bases lining up with TRBD1. The CDR3 runs 16 residues. Germline V gene lookup returns CDR1 SNHLY and CDR2 FYNNEI. V was pared by 10 bases and J by 3 bases, with 16 bases of the junction left unmatched. CDR3 in amino acids: CATKPGQAISYTEAFF. The CDR3 nucleotides read TGTGCCACCAAACCGGGACAGGCAATATCGTACACTGAAGCTTTCTTT.

V gene TRBV7-3 combines with J gene TRBJ2-2, with a weak D call TRBD2 (5 bases). Trimming took off 3 bases at V and 4 bases at J, with 15 bases between the two ends. The CDR3 totals 16 residues. Germline V gives CDR1 SGHTA, CDR2 FQGTGA. This chain's CDR3 is CASSLDGVGSTGELFF. The CDR3 region has the DNA TGTGCCAGCAGCTTGGATGGGGTAGGGAGCACCGGGGAGCTGTTTTTT.